This T cell receptor (beta chain) was captured in a study of regulatory T cells in long-lasting Graves disease. For TCR beta, libraries came from iRepertoire HTBI primers and Arm-PCR of CDR3 regions. One entry per CDR3 protein results from TCRdb running MiXCR on the multiplex PCR reads. The sample has about 620,000 distinct CDR3 sequences, approximately 15% seen once. Described time point: newly diagnosed GD, antithyroid drugs for less than 3 months. PBMC-extracted RNA yielded the TCR library. This sample also belongs to another study, concerning T cells in Graves' hyperthyroidism and ophthalmopathy. That report adds: Reasons for excluding patients were uncontrolled infection, other autoimmune disease, pregnancy or lactation. Used for diagnoses were clinical symptoms, serum thyroxine and TRAb, thyroid ultrasound and orbital computed tomography.

This specimen consisted of peripheral blood mononuclear cells (PBMCs), obtained at new diagnosis, from a patient treated with antithyroid drugs. The origin of this receptor is a woman in her twenties or thirties with Graves disease.

This CDR3 is CASSYSPSNQPQHF. CDR3 bases: TGTGCCAGCAGTTACTCGCCTAGCAATCAGCCCCAGCATTTT. This chain connects TRBV6-5 to TRBJ1-5; unclear D gene. This CDR3 has 14 residues. The germline CDR1 and CDR2 sequences are MNHEY and SVGAGI. V lost 0 bases to trimming and J lost 0 bases, with 3 bases between them.